This T cell receptor beta chain originates from a study of blood T cell repertoires in COVID-19. About the research overall: Samples representing acute and convalescent COVID-19 were sourced from the United States, Italy and Spain. In each case, the material was cDNA or gDNA derived from T cells, B-cell-depleted T cells, or PBMCs.

In the original analysis: By means of reference gene primer amplification, nucleated cell counts were estimated. The method was immunoSEQ multiplex PCR; TCRdb's version includes in-frame clones alone and lacks a portion of them. V and J calls and clone size are given by that table; D and trimming were obtained from the DNA. The table includes about 65,000 clones, approximately 80% detected once. The germline V gene has CDR1 SGHVS and CDR2 FQNEAQ. This CDR3 region has 15 residues. Between the trimmed V and J ends, which lost 3 bases and 0 bases, there was a span of 8 bases. The gene calls are TRBV7-8 and TRBJ2-2; the D gene is possibly TRBD1 (5 bases). Sequences were obtained from peripheral blood. The TCR originated in a man of 80 years or more with acute or convalescent COVID-19. Here the CDR3 DNA reads TGTGCCAGCAGCTTGTACAGGTCGAACACCGGGGAGCTGTTTTTT. Translating it yields CASSLYRSNTGELFF.